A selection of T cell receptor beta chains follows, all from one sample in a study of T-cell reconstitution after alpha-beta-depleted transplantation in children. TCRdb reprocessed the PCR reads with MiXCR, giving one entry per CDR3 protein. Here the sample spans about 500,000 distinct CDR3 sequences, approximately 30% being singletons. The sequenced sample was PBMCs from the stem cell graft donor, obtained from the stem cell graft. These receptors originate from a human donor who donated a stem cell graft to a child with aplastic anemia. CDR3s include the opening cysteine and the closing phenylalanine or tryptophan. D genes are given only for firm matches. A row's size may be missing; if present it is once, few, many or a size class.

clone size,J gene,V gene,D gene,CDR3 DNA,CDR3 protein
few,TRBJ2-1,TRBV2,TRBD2,TGTGCCAGCAGTAAGACTAGCGGGATATACAATGAGCAGTTCTTC,CASSKTSGIYNEQFF
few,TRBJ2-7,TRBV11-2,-,TGTGCCAGCAGCTTAGAAAACAGGGTGGCGGTGCAGTACTTC,CASSLENRVAVQYF
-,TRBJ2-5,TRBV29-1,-,TGCAGCGTCCGGATGTCAGGCCAAGAGACCCAGTACTTC,CSVRMSGQETQYF
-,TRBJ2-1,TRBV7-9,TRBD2,TGTGCCAGCAGCCCTGGGACTAGCGGGCGCCGTGGGGTAAAGCAGTTCTTC,CASSPGTSGRRGVKQFF
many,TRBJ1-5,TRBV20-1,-,TGCAGTGCTAGTAAACTAGAGACGGTCTTAGAGAATCAGCCCCAGCATTTT,CSASKLETVLENQPQHF
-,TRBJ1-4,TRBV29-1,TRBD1,TGCAGCGCGGTCGGGACAGGGTTTGAAAAACTGTTTTTT,CSAVGTGFEKLFF
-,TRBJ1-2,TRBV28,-,TGTGCCAGCAGTTCCGATAATAACTATGGCTACACCTTC,CASSSDNNYGYTF
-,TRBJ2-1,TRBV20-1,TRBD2,TGCAGTGCTCCTCAGGGACTAGTTGGTGAGCAGTTCTTC,CSAPQGLVGEQFF
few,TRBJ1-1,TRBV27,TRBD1,TGTGCCAGCAGTTACAGGGGAGTCGGCACTGAAGCTTTCTTT,CASSYRGVGTEAFF
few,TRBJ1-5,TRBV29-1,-,TGCAGCGTTGGCTATTATAGCAATCAGCCCCAGCATTTT,CSVGYYSNQPQHF
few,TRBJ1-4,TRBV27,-,TGTGCCAGCAGCCCGTGGGGGTATTCGGTAAATGAAAAACTGTTTTTT,CASSPWGYSVNEKLFF
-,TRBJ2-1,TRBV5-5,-,TGTGCCAGCGCACGACCAGGAGGGCCCGATGAGCAGTTCTTC,CASARPGGPDEQFF
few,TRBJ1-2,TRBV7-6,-,TGTGCCAGCAGCCTGGGGACCTATAGCCACCATGGCTACACCTTC,CASSLGTYSHHGYTF
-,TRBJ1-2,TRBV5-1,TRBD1,TGCGCCAGCAGCCAGATAGCCTCGGACAGGGCTGGTGGCTACACCTTC,CASSQIASDRAGGYTF
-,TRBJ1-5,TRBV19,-,TGTGCCTCTCTAGGGGGAGGTAATCAGCCCCAGCATTTT,CASLGGGNQPQHF
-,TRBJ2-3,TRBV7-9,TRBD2,TGTGCCAGCAGCACAAATGCCGGGACTAGCGTTACAGATACGCAGTATTTT,CASSTNAGTSVTDTQYF
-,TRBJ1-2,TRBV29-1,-,TGCAGCGCGGACAGTCGGTCCGGCTACACCTTC,CSADSRSGYTF
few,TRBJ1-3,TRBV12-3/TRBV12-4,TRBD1,TGTGCCAGCAGCCGGACAGGGAGAAACACCATATATTTT,CASSRTGRNTIYF
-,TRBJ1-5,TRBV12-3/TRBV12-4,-,TGTGCCGGAGATCTGGAGGGTGAAGAGTACAATCAGCCCCAGCATTTT,CAGDLEGEEYNQPQHF
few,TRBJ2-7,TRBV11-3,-,TGTGCCAGCAGCCCCGGACGAAACTCCTACGAGCAGTACTTC,CASSPGRNSYEQYF
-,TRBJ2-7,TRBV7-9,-,TGTGCCAGCAGCTCCAGCCGGGGCTACGAGAGCTACGAGCAGTACTTC,CASSSSRGYESYEQYF
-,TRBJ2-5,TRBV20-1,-,TGCAGTGCTAGAGAAGACAACCAAGAGACCCAGTACTTC,CSAREDNQETQYF
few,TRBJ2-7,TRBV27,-,TGTGCCAGCAGTCTCACAGGGCCCGGGCAGCAGTACTTC,CASSLTGPGQQYF
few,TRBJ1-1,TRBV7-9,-,TGTGCCAGCAGCCCTCCTGTTATAGGGTTTTGGGACACTGAAGCTTTCTTT,CASSPPVIGFWDTEAFF
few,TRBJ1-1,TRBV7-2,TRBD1,TGTGCCAGCAGCCCGACAGGGAGGGACACTGAAGCTTTCTTT,CASSPTGRDTEAFF
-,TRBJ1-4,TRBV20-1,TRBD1,TGCAGTGCTAGGAAGACAGGGGTTGAAAAACTGTTTTTT,CSARKTGVEKLFF
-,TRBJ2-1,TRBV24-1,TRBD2,TGTGCCACCAGTGGCCTTAGCGGGAGGTATGATCGAGAGGGCTCCTACAATGAGCAGTTCTTC,CATSGLSGRYDREGSYNEQFF
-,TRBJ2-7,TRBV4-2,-,TGTGCCAGCAGCCAAGGGCAGGAGATTAGCTACGAGCAGTACTTC,CASSQGQEISYEQYF
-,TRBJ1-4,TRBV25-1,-,TGTGCCAGCAGTGGAACAGGGCCGGGGCATGAAAAACTGTTTTTT,CASSGTGPGHEKLFF
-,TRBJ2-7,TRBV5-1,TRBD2,TGCGCCAGCAGCGACCGGGACTACCTCTACGAGCAGTACTTC,CASSDRDYLYEQYF
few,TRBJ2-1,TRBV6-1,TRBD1,TGTGCCAGCAGGCTGGGACAGGGGGCAGGGAATGAGCAGTTCTTC,CASRLGQGAGNEQFF
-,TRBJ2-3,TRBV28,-,TGTGCCAGCAGCTCCGGGGGTATCGGCACAGATACGCAGTATTTT,CASSSGGIGTDTQYF
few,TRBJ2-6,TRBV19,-,TGTGCCAGTACTAGCCGAGGGTCCAACGTCCTGACTTTC,CASTSRGSNVLTF
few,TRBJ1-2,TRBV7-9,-,TGTGCCAGCAGCTTCCGGGACTTCCCCTTGGGCGGCTACACCTTC,CASSFRDFPLGGYTF
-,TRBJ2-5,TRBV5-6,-,TGTGCCAGCAGCCGAGGACGGTCCCAAGAGACCCAGTACTTC,CASSRGRSQETQYF
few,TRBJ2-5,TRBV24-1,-,TGTGCCACCAGTGACCCCGGTGGACCGGAGAAAGAGACCCAGTACTTC,CATSDPGGPEKETQYF
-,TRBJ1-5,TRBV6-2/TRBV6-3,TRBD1,TGTGCCAGCCGCCGGACAGGCCTCCATAGCAATCAGCCCCAGCATTTT,CASRRTGLHSNQPQHF
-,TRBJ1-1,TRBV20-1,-,TGCAGTGCTAGAGATTTGTACACTGAAGCTTTCTTT,CSARDLYTEAFF
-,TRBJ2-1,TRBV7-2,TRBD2,TGTGCCAGCAGCTTAAGCTTTGCGGGAGGGAATGAGCAGTTCTTC,CASSLSFAGGNEQFF
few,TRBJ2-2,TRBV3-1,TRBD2,TGTGCCAGCAGCCATACCACCGGAAAGAGACTAGCGGGAGCGGGCACCGGGGAGCTGTTTTTT,CASSHTTGKRLAGAGTGELFF
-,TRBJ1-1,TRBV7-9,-,TGTGCCAGCAGCTTAGTAACGGGTATGAACACTGAAGCTTTCTTT,CASSLVTGMNTEAFF
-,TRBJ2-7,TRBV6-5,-,TGTGCCAGCAGTTATAGCCCAGGGCGGGGCTACGAGCAGTACTTC,CASSYSPGRGYEQYF